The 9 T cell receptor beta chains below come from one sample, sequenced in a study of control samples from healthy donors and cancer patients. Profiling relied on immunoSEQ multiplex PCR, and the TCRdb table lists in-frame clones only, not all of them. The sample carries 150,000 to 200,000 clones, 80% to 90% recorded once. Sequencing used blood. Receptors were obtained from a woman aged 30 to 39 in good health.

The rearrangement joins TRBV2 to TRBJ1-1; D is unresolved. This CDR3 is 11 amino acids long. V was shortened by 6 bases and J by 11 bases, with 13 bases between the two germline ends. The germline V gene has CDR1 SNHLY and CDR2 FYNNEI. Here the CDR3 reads CASSPATRAFF. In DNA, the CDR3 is TGTGCCAGCAGCCCCGCGACCCGGGCTTTCTTT.

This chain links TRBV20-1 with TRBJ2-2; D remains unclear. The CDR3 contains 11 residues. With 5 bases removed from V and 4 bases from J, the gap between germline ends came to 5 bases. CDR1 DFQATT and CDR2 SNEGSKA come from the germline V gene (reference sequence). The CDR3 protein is CSAAPTGELFF. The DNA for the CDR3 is TGCAGTGCTGCCCCCACCGGGGAGCTGTTTTTT.

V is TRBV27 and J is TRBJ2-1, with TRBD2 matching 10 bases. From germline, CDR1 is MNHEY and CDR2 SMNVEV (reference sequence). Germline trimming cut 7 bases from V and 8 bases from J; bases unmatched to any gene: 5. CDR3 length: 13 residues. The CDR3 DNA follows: TGTGCCAGCAAAACTAGCGGGATCTATGAGCAGTTCTTC. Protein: CASKTSGIYEQFF.

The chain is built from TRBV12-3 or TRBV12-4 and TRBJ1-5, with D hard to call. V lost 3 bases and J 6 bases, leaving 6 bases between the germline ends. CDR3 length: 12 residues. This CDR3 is CASSLFGQPQHF. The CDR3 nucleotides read TGTGCCAGCAGTTTGTTTGGTCAGCCCCAGCATTTT.

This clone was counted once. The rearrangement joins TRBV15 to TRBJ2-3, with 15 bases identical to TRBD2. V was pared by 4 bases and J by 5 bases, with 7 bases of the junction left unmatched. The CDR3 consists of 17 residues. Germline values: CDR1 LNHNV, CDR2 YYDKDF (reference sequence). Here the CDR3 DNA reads TGTGCCACCAGCAAATTAGGACTAGCGGGAGGGCAAGATACGCAGTATTTT. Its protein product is CATSKLGLAGGQDTQYF. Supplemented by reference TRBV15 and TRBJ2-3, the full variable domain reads DAMVIQNPRYQVTQFGKPVTLSCSQTLNHNVMYWYQQKSSQAPKLLFHYYDKDFNNEADTPDNFQSRRPNTSFCFLDIRSPGLGDTAMYLCATSKLGLAGGQDTQYFGPGTRLTVL.

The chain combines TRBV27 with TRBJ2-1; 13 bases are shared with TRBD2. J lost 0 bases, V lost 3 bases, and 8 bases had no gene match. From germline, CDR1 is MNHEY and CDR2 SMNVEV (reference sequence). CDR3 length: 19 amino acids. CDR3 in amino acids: CASSFLSGLAGYSYNEQFF. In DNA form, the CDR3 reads TGTGCCAGCAGTTTTTTATCGGGACTAGCGGGGTACTCCTACAATGAGCAGTTCTTC.

The CDR3 coding sequence is TGTGCCAGCTCACTCAACTATGGCTACACCTTC. Encoded protein: CASSLNYGYTF. This chain uses TRBV18 with TRBJ1-2; D not certain. V gave up 4 bases and J gave up 2 bases, with 2 bases separating them. Germline V gives CDR1 KGHSH, CDR2 LQKENI. The CDR3 runs to 11 residues. Using reference TRBV18 and TRBJ1-2 for the parts outside the CDR3, the full variable domain is NAGVMQNPRHLVRRRGQEARLRCSPMKGHSHVYWYRQLPEEGLKFMVYLQKENIIDESGMPKERFSAEFPKEGPSILRIQQVVRGDSAAYFCASSLNYGYTFGSGTRLTVV.

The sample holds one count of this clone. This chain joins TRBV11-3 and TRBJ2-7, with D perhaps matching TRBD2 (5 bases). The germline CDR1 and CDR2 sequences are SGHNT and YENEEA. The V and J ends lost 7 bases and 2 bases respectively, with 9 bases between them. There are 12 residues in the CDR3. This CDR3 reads CASIQRTYEQYF. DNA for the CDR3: TGTGCCAGCATCCAGCGGACCTACGAGCAGTACTTC.

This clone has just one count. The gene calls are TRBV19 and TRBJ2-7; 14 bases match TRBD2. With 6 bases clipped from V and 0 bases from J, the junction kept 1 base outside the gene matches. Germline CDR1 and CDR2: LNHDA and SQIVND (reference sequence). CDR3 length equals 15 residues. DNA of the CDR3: TGTGCCAGTAGAGGGACTAGCGGGAGCTCCTACGAGCAGTACTTC. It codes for CASRGTSGSSYEQYF.